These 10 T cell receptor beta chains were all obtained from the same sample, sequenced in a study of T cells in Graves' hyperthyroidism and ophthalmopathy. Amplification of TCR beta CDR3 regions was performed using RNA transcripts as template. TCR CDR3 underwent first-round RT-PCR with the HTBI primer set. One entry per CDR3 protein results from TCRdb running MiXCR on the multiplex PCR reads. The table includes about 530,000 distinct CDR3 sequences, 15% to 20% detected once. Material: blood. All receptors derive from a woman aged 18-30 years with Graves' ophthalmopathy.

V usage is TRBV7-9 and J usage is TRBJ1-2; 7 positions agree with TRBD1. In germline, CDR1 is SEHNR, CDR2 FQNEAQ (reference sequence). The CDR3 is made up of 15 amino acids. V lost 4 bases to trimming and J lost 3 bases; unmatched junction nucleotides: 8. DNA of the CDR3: TGTGCCAGCAGCTCCTCCCGGGACAGAGACTATGGCTACACCTTC. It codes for CASSSSRDRDYGYTF.

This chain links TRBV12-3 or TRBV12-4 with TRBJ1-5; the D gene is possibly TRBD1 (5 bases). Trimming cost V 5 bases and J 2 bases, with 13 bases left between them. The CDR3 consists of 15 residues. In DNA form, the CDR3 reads TGTGCCAGCAGTGGGACTCGGGGGGGCAATCAGCCCCAGCATTTT. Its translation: CASSGTRGGNQPQHF.

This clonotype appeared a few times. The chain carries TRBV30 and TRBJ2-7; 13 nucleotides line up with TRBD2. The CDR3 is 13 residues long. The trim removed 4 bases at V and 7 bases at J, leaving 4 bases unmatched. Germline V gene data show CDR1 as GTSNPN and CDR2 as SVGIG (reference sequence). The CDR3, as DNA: TGTGCCTGGAAAAAACTAGCGGGGGGGGAGCAGTACTTC. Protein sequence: CAWKKLAGGEQYF.

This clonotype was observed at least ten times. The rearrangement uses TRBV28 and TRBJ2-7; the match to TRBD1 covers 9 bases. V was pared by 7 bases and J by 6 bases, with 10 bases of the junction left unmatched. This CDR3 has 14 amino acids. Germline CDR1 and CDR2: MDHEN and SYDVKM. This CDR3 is CASKLATGGGEQYF. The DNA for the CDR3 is TGTGCCAGCAAGTTAGCAACAGGGGGCGGCGAGCAGTACTTC.

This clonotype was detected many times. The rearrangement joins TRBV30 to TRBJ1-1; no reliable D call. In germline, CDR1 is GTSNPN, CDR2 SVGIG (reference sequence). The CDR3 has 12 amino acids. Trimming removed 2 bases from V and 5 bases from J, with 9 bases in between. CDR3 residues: CAWSSVETEAFF. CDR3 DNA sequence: TGTGCCTGGAGTAGTGTCGAAACTGAAGCTTTCTTT. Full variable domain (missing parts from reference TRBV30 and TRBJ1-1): SQTIHQWPATLVQPVGSPLSLECTVEGTSNPNLYWYRQAAGRGLQLLFYSVGIGQISSEVPQNLSASRPQDRQFILSSKKLLLSDSGFYLCAWSSVETEAFFGQGTRLTVV.

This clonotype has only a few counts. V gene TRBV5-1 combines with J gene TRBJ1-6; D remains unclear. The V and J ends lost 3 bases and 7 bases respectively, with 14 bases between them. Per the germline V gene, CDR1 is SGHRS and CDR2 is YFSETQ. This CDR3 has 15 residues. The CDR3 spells CASSSDGQMNSPLHF. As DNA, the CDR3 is TGCGCCAGCAGCTCCGATGGGCAGATGAATTCACCCCTCCACTTT.

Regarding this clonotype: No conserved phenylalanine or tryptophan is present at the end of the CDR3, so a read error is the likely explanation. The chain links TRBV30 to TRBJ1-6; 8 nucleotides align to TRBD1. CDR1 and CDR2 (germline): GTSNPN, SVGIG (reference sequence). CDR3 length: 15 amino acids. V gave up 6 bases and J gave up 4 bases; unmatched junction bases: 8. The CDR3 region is CACYTGTGYNSPLHS. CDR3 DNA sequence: TGTGCCTGTTATACCGGGACAGGTTATAATTCACCCCTCCACTCT.

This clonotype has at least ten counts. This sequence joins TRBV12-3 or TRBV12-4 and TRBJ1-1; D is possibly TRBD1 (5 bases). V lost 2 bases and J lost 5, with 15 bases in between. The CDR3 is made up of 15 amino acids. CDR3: CASSLWLKGATEAFF. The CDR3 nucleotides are TGTGCCAGCAGTTTATGGCTGAAAGGGGCGACTGAAGCTTTCTTT.

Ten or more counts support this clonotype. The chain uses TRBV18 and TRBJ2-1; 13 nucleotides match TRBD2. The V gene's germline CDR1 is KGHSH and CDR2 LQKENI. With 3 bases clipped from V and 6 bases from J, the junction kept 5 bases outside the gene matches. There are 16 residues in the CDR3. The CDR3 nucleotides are TGTGCCAGCTCACCCCTCCGACTAGCGGGAGGCAATGAGCAGTTCTTC. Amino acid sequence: CASSPLRLAGGNEQFF.

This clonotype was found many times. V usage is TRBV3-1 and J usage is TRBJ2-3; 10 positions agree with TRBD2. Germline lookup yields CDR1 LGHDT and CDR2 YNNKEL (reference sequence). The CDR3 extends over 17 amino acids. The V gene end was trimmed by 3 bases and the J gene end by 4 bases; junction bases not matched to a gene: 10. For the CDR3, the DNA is TGTGCCAGCAGCCATGGAAAGGGACTAGCGCTTGCAGATACGCAGTATTTT. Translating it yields CASSHGKGLALADTQYF.